These 22 T cell receptor beta chains were sequenced from one sample in a study of shared clonotypes between healthy human individuals (dated by TCRdb to 2018 to 2021). Library preparation used the immunoSEQ multiplex PCR assay. Drawn from immuneACCESS, this table holds only the in-frame rearrangements with V and J called that TCRdb kept. Clones are partly lost; checked studies trace under half to an unresolved V gene and leave the rest unexplained. This sample comprises some 2,000,000 clones, around 95% of them detected only once. 0.13% of the sample is in the top ten clones. Sample: naive CD4+ T cells sorted from blood. The intended sense of this specimen's cell subset or site label: CD45RA+ positively selected. The receptors shown here come from a man aged 18 to 30 in good health.

As concerns this clone: Other DNA sequences of this sample code for an identical CDR3. The chain employs TRBV5-1 and TRBJ1-1; the D gene is possibly TRBD1 (5 bases). This CDR3 comprises 14 residues. Germline assignment: CDR1 SGHRS and CDR2 YFSETQ. Trimming left V 0 bases short and J 3 bases short, with 9 bases between. The CDR3 bases are TGCGCCAGCAGCTTGGTTGGGGGTGACACTGAAGCTTTCTTT. It codes for CASSLVGGDTEAFF.

This chain uses TRBV5-1 with TRBJ2-7, with 7 bases fitting TRBD2. This CDR3 region has 18 residues. Germline CDR1 is SGHRS and CDR2 is YFSETQ. V was pared by 1 base and J by 3 bases, with 16 bases of the junction left unmatched. The CDR3 loop is CASSLLGGTIIPFYEQYF. The CDR3 nucleotides read TGCGCCAGCAGCTTGTTGGGTGGGACTATAATACCTTTCTACGAGCAGTACTTC.

The DNA of the CDR3 is TGTGCCATCAGTGAGTCCTCAAAGGTGGAAATTGGGAACAATGAGCAGTTCTTC. Encoded protein: CAISESSKVEIGNNEQFF. The chain carries TRBV10-3 and TRBJ2-1; D remains unclear. This CDR3 region has 18 residues. With 0 bases removed from V and 5 bases from J, the gap between germline ends came to 20 bases. Looked up from germline, CDR1 is ENHRY and CDR2 is SYGVKD.

This sequence joins TRBV5-6 and TRBJ2-7; D gene unclear. The germline gives CDR1 SGHDT, CDR2 YYEEEE. The ends were cut back, 1 base at V and 4 bases at J, with 9 bases in the middle. The CDR3 is 13 amino acids. The CDR3 DNA sequence: TGTGCCAGCAGCTTGTCTTTGTGGTACGAGCAGTACTTC. Amino acid sequence: CASSLSLWYEQYF. The entire variable domain, with the rest obtained from reference TRBV5-6 and TRBJ2-7, is as follows: DAGVTQSPTHLIKTRGQQVTLRCSPKSGHDTVSWYQQALGQGPQFIFQYYEEEERQRGNFPDRFSGHQFPNYSSELNVNALLLGDSALYLCASSLSLWYEQYFGPGTRLTVT.

About this clone: Different DNA sequences within this sample yield the same CDR3. The V call is TRBV6-5, the J call TRBJ1-6; maybe TRBD1 (6 bases). The V end lost 9 bases, the J end lost 7 bases, and 19 bases lay between the germline ends. Germline V gene data show CDR1 as MNHEY and CDR2 as SVGAGI. The CDR3 runs to 15 residues. The CDR3 bases are TGTGCCAGTCAACTGGGGGCTCATCAGAATTCACCCCTCCACTTT. Its translation: CASQLGAHQNSPLHF.

V is TRBV28 and J is TRBJ2-3; TRBD2 matches at 11 bases. J was trimmed by 5 bases and V by 10 bases; bases with no gene match: 11. This CDR3 is built from 15 residues. Germline lookup yields CDR1 MDHEN and CDR2 SYDVKM. This CDR3 is CAIGAPGLAEDTQYF. CDR3 coding DNA: TGTGCCATCGGTGCTCCGGGACTAGCGGAAGATACGCAGTATTTT.

This clone has just one count. This chain links TRBV7-9 with TRBJ2-2; D is undetermined. Trimming removed 5 bases from V and 1 base from J, with 11 bases in between. CDR3 length equals 15 residues. CDR1 and CDR2 from the germline V gene are SEHNR and FQNEAQ (reference sequence). DNA of the CDR3: TGTGCCAGCAGCCGTGGGCCAGAGAACACCGGGGAGCTGTTTTTT. It encodes CASSRGPENTGELFF.

The chain carries TRBV5-1 and TRBJ2-5; D perhaps matches TRBD2 (5 bases). The CDR3 sequence is 15 residues long. With 0 bases removed from V and 2 bases from J, the gap between germline ends came to 11 bases. Germline V gives CDR1 SGHRS, CDR2 YFSETQ. This chain's CDR3 is CASSLDGGGQETQYF. The CDR3 DNA reads as TGCGCCAGCAGCTTGGACGGAGGCGGTCAAGAGACCCAGTACTTC.

V usage is TRBV6-5 and J usage is TRBJ2-6, with a weak D call TRBD1 (5 bases). This CDR3 spans 15 amino acids. V was trimmed by 8 bases and J by 4 bases, leaving 15 bases between them. Germline V gene data show CDR1 as MNHEY and CDR2 as SVGAGI. CDR3 protein: CASGRGAKGANVLTF. CDR3 coding DNA: TGTGCCAGCGGAAGGGGCGCGAAAGGGGCCAACGTCCTGACTTTC.

Only one count was recorded for this clone. The J gene is TRBJ1-4, the V gene TRBV12-5; D is undetermined. CDR1 LGHNT and CDR2 FRNRAP come from the germline V gene. Trimming removed 1 base at V and 8 bases at J, with 11 bases between. This CDR3 region has 14 residues. The CDR3 reads CASGLGIDGEKLFF. CDR3 DNA: TGTGCTAGTGGTTTGGGAATTGACGGGGAAAAACTGTTTTTT.

This rearrangement joins TRBV5-6 to TRBJ2-5, with D possibly matching TRBD1 (6 bases). Matching the DNA end better, TRBJ2-7 makes the J call doubtful. The CDR3 contains 13 residues. From germline, CDR1 is SGHDT and CDR2 YYEEEE. The CDR3 region has the DNA TGTGCCAGCAGCTTGGCAGGGGTGGCCGAGCAGTACTTC. This sequence encodes CASSLAGVAEQYF.

The sample holds one count of this clone. The chain has TRBV10-3 and TRBJ1-2, with D maybe TRBD1 (5 bases). V was clipped by 0 bases and J by 5 bases, with 10 bases between them. The CDR3 consists of 14 residues. In germline, CDR1 is ENHRY, CDR2 SYGVKD. This chain's CDR3 is CAISESETEYGYTF. The CDR3 DNA reads as TGTGCCATCAGTGAGTCTGAGACAGAATATGGCTACACCTTC.

The chain couples TRBV5-1 to TRBJ2-7; D is unresolved. The germline CDR1 and CDR2 sequences are SGHRS and YFSETQ. V gave up 0 bases and J gave up 2 bases, with 9 bases separating them. This CDR3 has 14 amino acids. The CDR3, as DNA: TGCGCCAGCAGCTTGGAGGTCGTCCCCTACGAGCAGTACTTC. It specifies CASSLEVVPYEQYF.

As regards this clone: The germline gene is not matched at one end of the junction; a read error may be the cause. V and J are TRBV7-9 and TRBJ1-2, with D perhaps matching TRBD1 (5 bases). The CDR3 sequence is 13 residues long. The germline V gene has CDR1 SEHNR and CDR2 FQNEAQ (reference sequence). DNA for the CDR3: TGTGCCGGCAGCCCATGGGGGGACTATGGCTACACCTTC. Translating gives CAGSPWGDYGYTF.

V usage is TRBV10-3 and J usage is TRBJ1-1; D may be TRBD1 (6 bases). The V gene's germline CDR1 is ENHRY and CDR2 SYGVKD. Trimming shortened V by 6 bases and J by 1 base, and 12 bases separated the two germline ends. The length of the CDR3 is 14 residues. The CDR3 protein is CAIRPETGNTEAFF. CDR3 nucleotides: TGTGCCATCAGACCCGAGACAGGGAACACTGAAGCTTTCTTT.

V usage is TRBV6-4 and J usage is TRBJ1-3, with D possibly matching TRBD1 (6 bases). Germline CDR1 is MRHNA and CDR2 is SNTAGT. This CDR3 region has 15 residues. The V end was cut by 9 bases, the J end by 4 bases, with 19 bases between. The chain's CDR3 is CARRGTGREGNTIYF. The CDR3 DNA reads TGTGCCAGAAGGGGCACAGGGAGAGAAGGAAACACCATATATTTT.

A single count supports this clone. The rearrangement uses TRBV28 and TRBJ2-1; 11 bases align to TRBD2. The CDR3 has 18 residues. The trim removed 5 bases at V and 0 bases at J, leaving 9 bases unmatched. The germline V gene has CDR1 MDHEN and CDR2 SYDVKM. The CDR3 region is CASSATSGGSSSYNEQFF. DNA for the CDR3: TGTGCCAGCAGTGCCACTAGCGGGGGATCGAGCTCCTACAATGAGCAGTTCTTC.

CDR3 sequence (DNA): TGTGCCAGCAGTTCCTCGATGGAAGGGGGCTCCTACGAGCAGTACTTC. This encodes CASSSSMEGGSYEQYF. V usage is TRBV6-5 and J usage is TRBJ2-7, with D maybe TRBD1 (6 bases). Trimming pared 4 bases from V and 0 bases from J, leaving 16 bases between. Per the germline V gene, CDR1 is MNHEY and CDR2 is SVGAGI. The CDR3 sequence is 16 residues long.

This chain uses TRBV5-1 with TRBJ2-1; 10 bases agree with TRBD2. The CDR3 is made up of 15 amino acids. CDR1 is SGHRS and CDR2 is YFSETQ in the germline V gene. V shed 1 base, J shed 6 bases, and the junction held 4 bases outside the gene matches. The CDR3 DNA sequence: TGCGCCAGCAGCTTGTACGTAGCGGGGGGCAATGAGCAGTTCTTC. It translates to CASSLYVAGGNEQFF.

This chain joins TRBV19 and TRBJ2-2; weak D call: TRBD1 (6 bases). This CDR3 spans 14 amino acids. Germline lookup yields CDR1 LNHDA and CDR2 SQIVND (reference sequence). Trimming took 10 bases from V and 3 from J, leaving 15 bases between them. CDR3 in DNA: TGTGCCACTACGTCGGCAGGGGACACCGGGGAGCTGTTTTTT. Translated: CATTSAGDTGELFF. The complete variable domain, with remaining parts taken from reference TRBV19 and TRBJ2-2, reads DGGITQSPKYLFRKEGQNVTLSCEQNLNHDAMYWYRQDPGQGLRLIYYSQIVNDFQKGDIAEGYSVSREKKESFPLTVTSAQKNPTAFYLCATTSAGDTGELFFGEGSRLTVL.

The chain carries TRBV7-9 and TRBJ1-4, with D unclear. Germline CDR1 SEHNR, CDR2 FQNEAQ (reference sequence). The V end was cut by 5 bases, the J end by 3 bases, with 13 bases between. The CDR3 covers 15 residues. CDR3: CASSVSEAANEKLFF. The DNA of the CDR3 is TGTGCCAGCAGCGTATCGGAAGCGGCTAATGAAAAACTGTTTTTT.

The rearrangement links TRBV5-1 to TRBJ1-6, with 7 bases fitting TRBD1. This CDR3 has 14 residues. Looked up from germline, CDR1 is SGHRS and CDR2 is YFSETQ. V shed 4 bases, J shed 9 bases, and the junction held 7 bases outside the gene matches. In nucleotides, the CDR3 is TGCGCCAGCAGCCCAGGACAGGACGGTTCACCCCTCCACTTT. Encoded protein: CASSPGQDGSPLHF.